Here is one T cell receptor (beta chain) with its context. The antigen is undetermined. Compared with germline, one end of the junction differs, possibly owing to a read error. This record belongs to a study of multiple sclerosis patients with progressive multifocal leukoencephalopathy. General study findings and limits: Lower normalized Shannon entropy suggested reduced TRB diversity in most PML patients.

Germline CDR1 and CDR2: SSHAT and FNYEAQ (reference sequence). This CDR3 spans 13 amino acids. Assay used: immunoSEQ multiplex PCR; TCRdb lists only in-frame clones, some missing. The sample contains 30,000 or so clones, more than 70% of which appear only once. The time point is: time of PML onset. This clonotype was obtained from a woman in her twenties or thirties with progressive multifocal leukoencephalopathy. The sequenced sample was PBMCs, obtained from a patient treated with natalizumab. The rearrangement joins TRBV7-7 to TRBJ2-7, with D hard to call. The CDR3 bases are TGTGCTAGCAGCTTATCAACAAGGGACGAGCAGTACTTC. Protein product: CASSLSTRDEQYF.